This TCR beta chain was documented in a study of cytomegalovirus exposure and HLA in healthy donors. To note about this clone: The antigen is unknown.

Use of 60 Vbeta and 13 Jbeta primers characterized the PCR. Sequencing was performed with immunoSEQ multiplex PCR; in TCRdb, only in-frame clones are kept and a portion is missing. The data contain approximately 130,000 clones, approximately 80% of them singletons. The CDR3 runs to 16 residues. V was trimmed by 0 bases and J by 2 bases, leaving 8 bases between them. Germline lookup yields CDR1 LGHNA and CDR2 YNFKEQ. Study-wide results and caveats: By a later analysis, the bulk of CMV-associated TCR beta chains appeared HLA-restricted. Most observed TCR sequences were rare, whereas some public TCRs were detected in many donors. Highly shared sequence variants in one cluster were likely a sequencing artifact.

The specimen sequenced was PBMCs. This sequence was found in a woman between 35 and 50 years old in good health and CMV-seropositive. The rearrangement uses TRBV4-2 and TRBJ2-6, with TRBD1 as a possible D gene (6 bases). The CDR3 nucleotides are TGTGCCAGCAGCCAAGATGAGGGGGCTGGGGCCAACGTCCTGACTTTC. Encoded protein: CASSQDEGAGANVLTF.